The 9 T cell receptor beta chains below come from one sample, sequenced in a study of T cells after posttransplantation cyclophosphamide. Clones were read by immunoSEQ multiplex PCR, and TCRdb kept only the in-frame ones, dropping some. This sample has around 2,200 clones, with about 70% found just once. Treatment was busulfan-fludarabine conditioning, a marrow graft, and cyclophosphamide on days +3 and +4. The sequenced sample was PBMCs, obtained after allogeneic stem cell transplant with posttransplant cyclophosphamide. These receptors originate from a male patient aged 60-69 years who received an allogeneic stem cell transplant from a related donor and was CMV-positive. A share of the T cells may be of graft donor origin.

The chain has TRBV19 and TRBJ1-2, with D perhaps TRBD1 (5 bases). Germline values: CDR1 LNHDA, CDR2 SQIVND (reference sequence). The CDR3 contains 13 residues. Trimming took 1 base from V and 7 from J, leaving 10 bases between them. CDR3 in amino acids: CASSIGEGVGYTF. The DNA of the CDR3 is TGTGCCAGTAGTATAGGCGAAGGGGTTGGCTACACCTTC.

The rearrangement joins TRBV6-5 to TRBJ2-2, with 10 bases identical to TRBD2. This CDR3 comprises 15 residues. The germline gives CDR1 MNHEY, CDR2 SVGAGI. Trimming at V came to 6 bases and at J to 5 bases, leaving 6 bases not matched to a gene. The CDR3 region has the DNA TGTGCCAGCAGCTATTTAGCGGGGGGAACCGGGGAGCTGTTTTTT. This translates into CASSYLAGGTGELFF.

The chain employs TRBV7-2 and TRBJ1-1, with 8 positions matching TRBD1. This CDR3 region has 13 residues. Per germline, CDR1 SGHTA and CDR2 FQGNSA. V dropped 5 bases and J dropped 8; count of bases not matched to a gene: 7. The DNA of the CDR3 is TGTGCCAGCAGCCCAGGGACAGGTCGGGAAGCTTTCTTT. Protein: CASSPGTGREAFF.

The chain is built from TRBV10-2 and TRBJ1-5; D might be TRBD1 (5 bases). With 0 bases removed from V and 7 bases from J, the gap between germline ends came to 13 bases. The CDR3 totals 15 residues. Germline CDR1 WSHSY, CDR2 SAAADI. As DNA, the CDR3 is TGCGCCAGCAGTGAGTCAGGGATAAGGGGCCAGCCCCAGCATTTT. Encoded protein: CASSESGIRGQPQHF.

CDR3 nucleotides: TGTGCCAGCAGGCCCCTAGCGGGATCCTACGAGCAGTACTTC. Translated: CASRPLAGSYEQYF. The gene calls are TRBV7-9 and TRBJ2-7, with 9 bases lining up with TRBD2. The junction had 4 bases not matched to a gene; V was cut back by 6 bases and J by 1 base. In germline, CDR1 is SEHNR, CDR2 FQNEAQ (reference sequence). There are 14 residues in the CDR3.

In its sample, this clone was seen a few times. The rearrangement joins TRBV7-6 to TRBJ2-7, with TRBD1 matching 7 bases. CDR1 SGHVS and CDR2 FNYEAQ come from the germline V gene. The CDR3 loop spans 14 amino acids. After removal of 5 bases from V and 5 bases from J, the junction contained 9 bases not matched to a gene. DNA for the CDR3: TGTGCCAGCAGCATCCGGGACAGTACTAACGAGCAGTACTTC. As protein: CASSIRDSTNEQYF.

On this clone itself: Germline and junction disagree at one end, which may indicate a read error. The CDR3 loop reads CASSLSRTGELFF. CDR3 nucleotides: TGTGCTAGCAGCTTATCTAGGACCGGGGAGCTGTTTTTT. This chain uses TRBV7-7 with TRBJ2-2; D is unresolved. CDR1 and CDR2 from the germline V gene are SSHAT and FNYEAQ (reference sequence). The CDR3 has 13 residues. The full variable domain, rest sourced from reference TRBV7-7 and TRBJ2-2, is GAGVSQSPRYKVTKRGQDVTLRCDPISSHATLYWYQQALGQGPEFLTYFNYEAQPDKSGLPSDRFSAERPEGSISTLTIQRTEQRDSAMYRCASSLSRTGELFFGEGSRLTVL.

The chain employs TRBV5-4 and TRBJ2-5; a weak D match, TRBD2 (7 bases). The CDR3 has 13 amino acids. In germline, CDR1 is SGHNT, CDR2 YYREEE (reference sequence). The V gene lost 3 bases and the J gene lost 7 bases, with 13 bases spanning the gap. This CDR3 reads CASSWGGDGTQYF. In nucleotides, the CDR3 is TGTGCCAGCAGCTGGGGGGGCGACGGGACCCAGTACTTC.

The chain is built from TRBV7-9 and TRBJ2-7; 10 bases fit TRBD2. The germline V gene has CDR1 SEHNR and CDR2 FQNEAQ (reference sequence). V lost 5 bases to trimming and J lost 0 bases; unmatched junction nucleotides: 7. CDR3 size: 16 residues. The CDR3 coding sequence is TGTGCCAGCAGCCAACAACTAGCGGGAAGCTCCTACGAGCAGTACTTC. It is translated as CASSQQLAGSSYEQYF.